Following are 21 T cell receptor beta chains from one sample sequenced in a study of blood T cells in healthy people across ages. Alongside a J-beta primer mix, a sample-barcoded 5' primer served in a second PCR lasting roughly 6 to 12 cycles. TCRdb itself ran the 5' RACE reads through MiXCR, one entry per CDR3 protein. The table records hundreds of thousands of distinct CDR3 sequences, about 56% of them present only once. Sample: blood. The receptors come from a man aged 40-49 years in good health.

The chain carries TRBV2 and TRBJ1-4; tentative D call: TRBD1 (5 bases). The V gene's germline CDR1 is SNHLY and CDR2 FYNNEI. Trimming removed 5 bases at V and 8 bases at J, with 15 bases between. The CDR3 runs to 14 residues. The CDR3 sequence: CASSKGPRVEKLFF. CDR3 nucleotides: TGTGCCAGCAGTAAGGGGCCTCGGGTGGAAAAACTGTTTTTT.

This chain joins TRBV4-2 and TRBJ1-1, with TRBD1 matching over 8 bases. CDR3 length: 14 amino acids. Germline lookup yields CDR1 LGHNA and CDR2 YNFKEQ. J was trimmed by 3 bases and V by 5 bases; bases with no gene match: 5. CDR3 region: CASSADRADTEAFF. The CDR3, as DNA: TGTGCCAGCAGCGCGGACAGGGCGGACACTGAAGCTTTCTTT.

A few counts support this clonotype. This rearrangement joins TRBV20-1 to TRBJ2-3, with D uncertain. This CDR3 region has 16 residues. Germline values: CDR1 DFQATT, CDR2 SNEGSKA (reference sequence). Deletions cut 5 bases from V and 5 bases from J, with 23 bases between. The CDR3 protein is CSAPLPVSDGGDTQYF. In nucleotides, the CDR3 is TGCAGTGCTCCTCTCCCAGTCAGCGACGGTGGAGATACGCAGTATTTT.

This clonotype has a handful of counts. The chain carries TRBV4-3 and TRBJ2-7; D not resolved. CDR3 length equals 14 residues. CDR1 and CDR2 (germline): LGHNA, YSLEER. V was pared by 5 bases and J by 3 bases, with 14 bases between. The CDR3 DNA follows: TGCGCCAGCAGCGGGATCCGAGAACTCTACGAGCAGTACTTC. Protein product: CASSGIRELYEQYF.

The rearrangement links TRBV7-2 to TRBJ2-7; D possibly uses TRBD1 or TRBD2 (5 bases each). Trimming removed 5 bases from V and 4 bases from J, with 18 bases in between. Germline V gene lookup returns CDR1 SGHTA and CDR2 FQGNSA. The CDR3 is 15 amino acids. In nucleotides, the CDR3 is TGTGCCAGCAGCCCAAGGGCGGGCCAGGGATACGAGCAGTACTTC. Encoded protein: CASSPRAGQGYEQYF.

This chain uses TRBV5-5 with TRBJ2-2; 12 bases are a match to TRBD1. The J segment lost 2 bases and the V segment lost 3 bases, leaving 8 bases of the junction unmatched. The CDR3 extends over 18 amino acids. The germline CDR1 and CDR2 sequences are SGHKS and YYEKEE (reference sequence). CDR3 bases: TGTGCCAGCAGCTACTCCGGGACAGGGGGCTTTAACACCGGGGAGCTGTTTTTT. Protein sequence: CASSYSGTGGFNTGELFF. Full variable domain (outside the CDR3, taken from reference TRBV5-5 and TRBJ2-2): DAGVTQSPTHLIKTRGQQVTLRCSPISGHKSVSWYQQVLGQGPQFIFQYYEKEERGRGNFPDRFSARQFPNYSSELNVNALLLGDSALYLCASSYSGTGGFNTGELFFGEGSRLTVL.

There are many counts of this clonotype. The chain carries TRBV7-8 and TRBJ2-7; 8 bases fit TRBD1. The CDR3 is 15 amino acids. Germline V CDR1 and CDR2: SGHVS, FQNEAQ. V shed 2 bases, J shed 2 bases, and the junction held 5 bases outside the gene matches. The CDR3 is CASSLSGQGAYEQYF. The CDR3 DNA follows: TGTGCCAGCAGCTTATCAGGACAGGGTGCCTACGAGCAGTACTTC.

This rearrangement joins TRBV20-1 to TRBJ2-3, with TRBD2 identical over 16 bases. The CDR3 contains 16 residues. The germline CDR1 and CDR2 sequences are DFQATT and SNEGSKA (reference sequence). Trimming at V came to 3 bases and at J to 6 bases, leaving 6 bases not matched to a gene. The CDR3 DNA follows: TGCAGTGCTAGCGCGGGACTAGCGGGAGGGTTGGATACGCAGTATTTT. Protein: CSASAGLAGGLDTQYF.

This sequence joins TRBV7-7 and TRBJ2-1; possibly TRBD2 for D (6 bases). The CDR3 length is 15 residues. Trimming removed 5 bases from V and 7 bases from J, with 18 bases in between. Looked up from germline, CDR1 is SSHAT and CDR2 is FNYEAQ (reference sequence). This chain's CDR3 is CASSQAAGRGNEQFF. The CDR3, as DNA: TGTGCCAGCAGCCAAGCGGCGGGGAGAGGGAATGAGCAGTTCTTC.

V gene TRBV10-3 combines with J gene TRBJ2-7, with 7 nucleotides matching TRBD1. The junction had 3 bases not matched to a gene; V was cut back by 9 bases and J by 1 base. The CDR3 spans 12 residues. Germline V gene sequence: CDR1 ENHRY, CDR2 SYGVKD. CDR3 amino acids: CAIRGQSYEQYF. The DNA of the CDR3 is TGTGCCATACGGGGACAGTCCTACGAGCAGTACTTC.

This clonotype was recorded only once. One end of the junction does not line up with germline, which may come from a read error. The chain links TRBV6-5 to TRBJ2-3, with 10 bases lining up with TRBD1. The CDR3 spans 16 residues. The germline V gene has CDR1 MNHEY and CDR2 SVGAGI. The CDR3 coding sequence is TGTGCCAGCAGTCCCCGGGACAGGGGTTTGTCAGATACGCGGTATTTT. It yields the protein CASSPRDRGLSDTRYF.

The chain recombines TRBV2 with TRBJ2-4; D might be TRBD1 (5 bases). The CDR3 consists of 11 residues. The ends were cut back, 6 bases at V and 13 bases at J, with 13 bases in the middle. Germline CDR1 SNHLY, CDR2 FYNNEI. CDR3 loop: CASSRVGEQYF. CDR3 nucleotides: TGTGCCAGCAGCAGGGTGGGTGAGCAGTACTTC.

This chain uses TRBV28 with TRBJ2-7; TRBD2 might be the D (6 bases). The ends were cut back, 7 bases at V and 0 bases at J, with 10 bases in the middle. Germline assignment: CDR1 MDHEN and CDR2 SYDVKM. This CDR3 spans 13 amino acids. The DNA for the CDR3 is TGTGCCAGCACGGGGGAGAGCTCCTACGAGCAGTACTTC. This gives the protein CASTGESSYEQYF.

The sample holds a few counts of this clonotype. The chain recombines TRBV20-1 with TRBJ2-3; 8 bases agree with TRBD2. J gave up 1 base and V 2 bases, and 5 bases lay outside the gene matches. The germline V gene encodes CDR1 DFQATT and CDR2 SNEGSKA (reference sequence). The CDR3 extends over 15 amino acids. For the CDR3, the DNA is TGCAGTGCTAGAACGGGACTAGGGGGCACAGATACGCAGTATTTT. Translation: CSARTGLGGTDTQYF.

The rearrangement links TRBV6-5 to TRBJ2-7, with a weak D call TRBD1 (6 bases). V lost 5 bases and J 12 bases, leaving 14 bases between the germline ends. CDR3 length equals 11 residues. The germline CDR1 and CDR2 sequences are MNHEY and SVGAGI. This CDR3 reads CASSGSGTPYF. CDR3 DNA sequence: TGTGCCAGCAGTGGCTCCGGGACACCGTACTTC.

The chain joins TRBV7-2 to TRBJ2-4, with D possibly being TRBD2 (6 bases). V gave up 7 bases and J gave up 0 bases, with 16 bases separating them. This CDR3 is 16 amino acids long. Germline CDR1 SGHTA, CDR2 FQGNSA. The DNA of the CDR3 is TGTGCCAGCACCCCTCGGGCGGGATTAGCCAAAAACATTCAGTACTTC. Protein sequence: CASTPRAGLAKNIQYF.

The rearrangement joins TRBV7-3 to TRBJ2-7; D assignment may be TRBD1 or TRBD2 (6 bases each). Germline V gives CDR1 SGHTA, CDR2 FQGTGA. Trimming removed 11 bases from V and 2 bases from J, with 13 bases in between. CDR3 length: 12 amino acids. The DNA of the CDR3 is TGTGCCTTTCTAAGGGGGGCCTACGAGCAGTACTTC. Translating gives CAFLRGAYEQYF.

Ten or more counts support this clonotype. The gene calls are TRBV20-1 and TRBJ2-7, with TRBD2 matching 9 bases. This CDR3 has 18 residues. Germline CDR1 DFQATT, CDR2 SNEGSKA (reference sequence). V gave up 2 bases and J gave up 3 bases; unmatched junction bases: 17. The CDR3 spells CSARFGGGLLAGNYEQYF. CDR3 bases: TGCAGTGCTAGATTCGGGGGCGGCCTACTAGCGGGTAACTACGAGCAGTACTTC.

This chain uses TRBV7-9 with TRBJ2-5, with D possibly TRBD2 on 5 matching bases. CDR1 is SEHNR, CDR2 FQNEAQ, per germline (reference sequence). V was cut by 5 bases and J by 2 bases, with 9 bases left in between. The CDR3 spans 13 residues. The CDR3 sequence: CASSPEEQETQYF. The CDR3 coding sequence is TGTGCCAGCAGCCCGGAGGAACAAGAGACCCAGTACTTC.

The rearrangement links TRBV7-9 to TRBJ2-4, with TRBD1 as a possible D gene (5 bases). The J call may be incorrect, as the DNA end agrees better with TRBJ2-7. The CDR3 is 14 residues long. Per germline, CDR1 SEHNR and CDR2 FQNEAQ (reference sequence). The CDR3 region is CASSLGAPGYEQYF. CDR3 sequence (DNA): TGTGCCAGCAGCTTAGGGGCCCCAGGGTACGAGCAGTACTTC.

V usage is TRBV20-1 and J usage is TRBJ2-3; 8 bases map to TRBD2. V lost 6 bases, J lost 2 bases, and 4 bases stayed unmatched. Germline CDR1 reads DFQATT; CDR2 reads SNEGSKA (reference sequence). This CDR3 spans 13 amino acids. The CDR3, as DNA: TGCAGTGCACCGGGACTAGTCACAGATACGCAGTATTTT. Translation: CSAPGLVTDTQYF.